A selection of T cell receptor beta chains follows, all from one sample in a study of identical twins. TCRdb itself ran the 5' RACE reads through MiXCR, one entry per CDR3 protein. The sample has 450,000 or so distinct CDR3 sequences, roughly an eighth seen once. The same specimen was also included in a second study, on yellow fever vaccine responses in identical twins.

Sequencing was done on a sample of CD4+ T cells sorted from blood. The origin of the receptors is a woman under 30 in good health. CDR3s include the opening cysteine and the closing phenylalanine or tryptophan. D genes are given only for firm matches. Clone sizes are given selectively: once, few, many, or a class where the clone is expanded.

few TRBJ2-3 TRBD2 TRBV4-2 CASSQKGSGNTDTQYF TGTGCCAGCAGCCAGAAAGGTAGCGGGAACACAGATACGCAGTATTTT
many TRBJ1-4 TRBD1 TRBV29-1 CSVTGTGLGNEKLFF TGCAGCGTTACCGGGACAGGGTTGGGGAATGAAAAACTGTTTTTT
few TRBJ2-2 . TRBV6-9 CASIQGSAGELFF TGTGCCAGCATTCAGGGATCGGCCGGGGAGCTGTTTTTT
. TRBJ2-5 . TRBV7-6 CASSLTRGRGGLQETQYF TGTGCCAGCAGCTTAACCCGGGGAAGGGGCGGACTTCAAGAGACCCAGTACTTC
few TRBJ2-3 . TRBV28 CALASRWGTDTQYF TGTGCCTTAGCTTCTCGCTGGGGCACAGATACGCAGTATTTT
many TRBJ2-2 . TRBV11-2 CASSVNKGPTGELFF TGTGCCAGCAGCGTAAATAAGGGGCCTACCGGGGAGCTGTTTTTT
. TRBJ2-7 TRBD1 TRBV12-3/TRBV12-4 CACCINRGLLDFGHEQYF TGTGCCTGCTGTATAAACAGGGGTTTATTAGATTTTGGCCACGAGCAGTACTTC
few TRBJ2-4 . TRBV4-3 CASSSPSGGDVAKNIQYF TGCGCCAGCAGCTCCCCCTCAGGGGGGGATGTCGCCAAAAACATTCAGTACTTC
few TRBJ1-2 . TRBV29-1 CSVVTGSGYTF TGCAGCGTTGTTACAGGGAGCGGCTACACCTTC
few TRBJ2-4 . TRBV28 CASSSSWLVKNIQYF TGTGCCAGCAGTTCAAGTTGGTTGGTCAAAAACATTCAGTACTTC
few TRBJ1-2 . TRBV14 CASSQEQQSTSSF TGTGCCAGCAGCCAAGAACAACAGTCAACGAGCAGCTTC
. TRBJ2-1 . TRBV11-2 CASSGTRGRFEQFF TGTGCCAGCAGTGGTACGCGGGGGCGGTTTGAGCAGTTCTTC
few TRBJ2-7 TRBD1 TRBV6-2/TRBV6-3 CASTPTGSWAVSYEQYF TGTGCCAGCACCCCGACAGGGTCGTGGGCTGTCTCCTACGAGCAGTACTTC
few TRBJ2-1 . TRBV7-8 CASSQQVREQFF TGTGCCAGCAGCCAACAGGTTCGTGAGCAGTTCTTC
few TRBJ2-3 . TRBV11-2 CASSFGSDTQYF TGTGCCAGCAGCTTCGGCTCGGATACGCAGTATTTT
. TRBJ2-2 TRBD2 TRBV27 CASKSGAITPGELFF TGTGCCAGCAAGAGCGGGGCCATAACCCCCGGGGAGCTGTTTTTT
. TRBJ1-1 . TRBV30 CAWSQGIAEAFF TGTGCCTGGAGTCAGGGGATCGCTGAAGCTTTCTTT
. TRBJ2-2 TRBD1 TRBV10-1 CASTEDRAGELFF TGCGCCAGCACTGAGGACAGGGCCGGGGAGCTGTTTTTT
few TRBJ2-3 . TRBV6-1 CASSRGLSDTQYF TGTGCCAGCAGTAGGGGACTTTCAGATACGCAGTATTTT
few TRBJ2-7 TRBD1 TRBV12-3/TRBV12-4 CASTSGQGSFEQYF TGTGCCAGCACCTCGGGACAGGGTTCGTTCGAGCAGTACTTC